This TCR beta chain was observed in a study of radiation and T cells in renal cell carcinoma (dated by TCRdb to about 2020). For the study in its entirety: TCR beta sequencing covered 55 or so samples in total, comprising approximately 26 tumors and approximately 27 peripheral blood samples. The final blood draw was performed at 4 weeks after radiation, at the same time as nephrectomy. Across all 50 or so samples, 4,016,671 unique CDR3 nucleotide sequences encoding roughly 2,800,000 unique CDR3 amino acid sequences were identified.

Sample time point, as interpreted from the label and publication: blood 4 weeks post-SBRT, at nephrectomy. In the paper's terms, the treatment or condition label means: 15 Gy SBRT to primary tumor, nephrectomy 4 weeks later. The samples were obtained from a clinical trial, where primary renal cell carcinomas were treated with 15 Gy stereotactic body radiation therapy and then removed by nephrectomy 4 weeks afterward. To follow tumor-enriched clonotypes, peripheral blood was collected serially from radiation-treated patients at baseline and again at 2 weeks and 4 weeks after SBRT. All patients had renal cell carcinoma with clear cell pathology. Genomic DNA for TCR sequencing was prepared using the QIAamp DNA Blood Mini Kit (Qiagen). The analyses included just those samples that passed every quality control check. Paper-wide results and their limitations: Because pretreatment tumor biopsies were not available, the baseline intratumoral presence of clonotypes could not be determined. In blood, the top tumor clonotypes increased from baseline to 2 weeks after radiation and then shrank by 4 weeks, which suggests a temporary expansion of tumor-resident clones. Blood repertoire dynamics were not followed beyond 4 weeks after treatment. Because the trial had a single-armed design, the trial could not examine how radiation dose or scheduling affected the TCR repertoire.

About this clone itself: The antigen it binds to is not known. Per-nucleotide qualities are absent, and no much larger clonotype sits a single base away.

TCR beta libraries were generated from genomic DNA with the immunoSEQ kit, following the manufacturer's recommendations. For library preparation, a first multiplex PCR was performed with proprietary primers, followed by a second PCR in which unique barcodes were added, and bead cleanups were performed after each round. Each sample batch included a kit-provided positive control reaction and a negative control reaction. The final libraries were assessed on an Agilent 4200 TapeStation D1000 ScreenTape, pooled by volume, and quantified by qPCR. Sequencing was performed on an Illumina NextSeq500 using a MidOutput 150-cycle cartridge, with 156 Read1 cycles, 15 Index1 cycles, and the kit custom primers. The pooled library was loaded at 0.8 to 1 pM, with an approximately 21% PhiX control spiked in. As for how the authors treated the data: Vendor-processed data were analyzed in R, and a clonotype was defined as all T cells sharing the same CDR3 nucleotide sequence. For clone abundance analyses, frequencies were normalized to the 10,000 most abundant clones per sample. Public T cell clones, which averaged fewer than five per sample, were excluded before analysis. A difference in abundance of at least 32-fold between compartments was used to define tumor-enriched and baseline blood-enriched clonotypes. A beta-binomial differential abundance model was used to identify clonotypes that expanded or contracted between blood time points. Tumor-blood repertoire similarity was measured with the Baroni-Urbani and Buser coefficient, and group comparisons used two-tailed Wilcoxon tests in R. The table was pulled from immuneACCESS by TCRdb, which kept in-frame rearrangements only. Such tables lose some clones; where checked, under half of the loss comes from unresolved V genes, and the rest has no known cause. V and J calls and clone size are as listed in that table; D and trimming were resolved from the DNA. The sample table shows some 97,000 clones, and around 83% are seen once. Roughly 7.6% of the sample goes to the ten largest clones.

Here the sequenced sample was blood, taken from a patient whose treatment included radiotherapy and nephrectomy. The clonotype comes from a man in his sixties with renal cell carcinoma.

DNA sequence: TGTGCCAGCAGCCTCCGGACAGGGAAGACTCCAACAGGTGAAAAACTGTTTTTT. This sequence encodes CASSLRTGKTPTGEKLFF. In this chain, TRBV7-8 is recombined with TRBJ1-4; 8 of the junction bases match TRBD1. Sequences SGHVS (CDR1) and FQNEAQ (CDR2) are obtained from the germline V gene. Including the terminal cysteine and phenylalanine, the CDR3 comprises 18 residues. CDR3 DNA only is kept here, 54 bases in frame from base 1. Trimming leaves V shorter by 5 bases and J shorter by 7 bases, with the junction holding 18 bases beyond the gene matches.